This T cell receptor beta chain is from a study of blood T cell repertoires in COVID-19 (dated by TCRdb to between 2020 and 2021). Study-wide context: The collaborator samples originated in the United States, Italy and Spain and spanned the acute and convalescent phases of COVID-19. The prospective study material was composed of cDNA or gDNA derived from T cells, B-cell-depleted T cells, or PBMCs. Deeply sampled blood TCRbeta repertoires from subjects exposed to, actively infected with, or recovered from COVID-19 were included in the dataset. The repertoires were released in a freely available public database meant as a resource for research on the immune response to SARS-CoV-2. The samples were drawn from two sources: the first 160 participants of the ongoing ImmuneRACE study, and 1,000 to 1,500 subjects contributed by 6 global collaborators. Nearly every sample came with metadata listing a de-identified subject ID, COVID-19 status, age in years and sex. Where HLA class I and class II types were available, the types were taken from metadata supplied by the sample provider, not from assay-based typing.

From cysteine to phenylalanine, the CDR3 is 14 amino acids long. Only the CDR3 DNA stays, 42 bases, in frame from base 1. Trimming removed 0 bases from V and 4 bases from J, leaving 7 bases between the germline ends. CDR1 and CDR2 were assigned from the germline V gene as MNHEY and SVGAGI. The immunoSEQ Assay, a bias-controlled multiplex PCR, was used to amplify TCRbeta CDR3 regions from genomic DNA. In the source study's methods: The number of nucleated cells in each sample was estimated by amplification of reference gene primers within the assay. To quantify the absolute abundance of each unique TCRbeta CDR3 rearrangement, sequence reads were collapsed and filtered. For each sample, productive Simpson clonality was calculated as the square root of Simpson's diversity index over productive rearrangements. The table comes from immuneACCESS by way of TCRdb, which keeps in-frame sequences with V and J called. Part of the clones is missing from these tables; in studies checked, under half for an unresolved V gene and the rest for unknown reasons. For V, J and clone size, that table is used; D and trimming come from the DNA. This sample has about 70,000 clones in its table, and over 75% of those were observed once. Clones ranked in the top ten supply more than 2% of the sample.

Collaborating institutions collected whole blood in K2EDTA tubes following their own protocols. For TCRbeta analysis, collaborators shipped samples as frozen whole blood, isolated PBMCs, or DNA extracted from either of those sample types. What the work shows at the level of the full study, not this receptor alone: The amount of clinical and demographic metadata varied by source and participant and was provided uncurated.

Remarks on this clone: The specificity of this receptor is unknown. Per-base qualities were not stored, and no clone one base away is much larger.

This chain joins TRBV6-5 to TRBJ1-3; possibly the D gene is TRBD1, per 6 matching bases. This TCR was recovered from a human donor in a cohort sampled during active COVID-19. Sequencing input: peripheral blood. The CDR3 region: CASSYSTGGNTIYF. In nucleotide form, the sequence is TGTGCCAGCAGTTACTCGACAGGCGGAAACACCATATATTTT.